Detailed here is one T cell receptor beta chain. The germline V gene encodes CDR1 ENHRY and CDR2 SYGVKD. The V gene lost 2 bases and the J gene lost 5 bases, with 14 bases spanning the gap. CDR3 length: 15 residues. This specimen comes from a study of blood T cell repertoires in COVID-19. Turning to the study itself: The United States, Italy and Spain were the sources of the acute and convalescent COVID-19 samples. Sample material is recorded as cDNA or gDNA derived from T cells, B-cell-depleted T cells, or PBMCs.

Cohort 3 donors counted as recovered after two negative PCRs, clearance, or resolved symptoms. Authors' processing steps: Cell counts per sample came from amplifying reference gene primers. Only in-frame clones appear in the TCRdb table, and some are missing; sequencing was by immunoSEQ multiplex PCR. That table is the source of V, J and clone size, and D and trimming were worked out from the DNA. This sample has 450,000 to 600,000 clones, with about 90% found just once. The TCR was taken from a woman aged 18-29 years who had recovered from COVID-19. The sample comprised PBMCs or T cells enriched from blood (not recorded which). The rearrangement joins TRBV10-3 to TRBJ2-3, with D possibly TRBD2 on 7 matching bases. The CDR3 DNA is TGTGCCATCAGTGAGGGGCGGGGGCAGAAAGATACGCAGTATTTT. This encodes CAISEGRGQKDTQYF.